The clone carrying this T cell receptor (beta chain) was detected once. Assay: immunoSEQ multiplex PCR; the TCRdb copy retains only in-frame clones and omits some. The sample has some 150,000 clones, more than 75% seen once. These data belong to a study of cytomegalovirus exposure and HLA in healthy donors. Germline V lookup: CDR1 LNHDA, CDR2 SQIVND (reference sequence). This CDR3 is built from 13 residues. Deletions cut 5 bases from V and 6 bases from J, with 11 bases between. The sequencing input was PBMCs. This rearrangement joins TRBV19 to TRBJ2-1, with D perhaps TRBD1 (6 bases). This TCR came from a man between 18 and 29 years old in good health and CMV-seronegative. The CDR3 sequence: CASSVKQGNEQFF. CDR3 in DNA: TGTGCCAGTAGTGTTAAACAGGGCAATGAGCAGTTCTTC.